This T cell receptor (beta chain) stems from a study of T cell responses to AZD1222 COVID-19 vaccine. General study findings and limits: Across spike, vaccine-associated CD4 TCRs were found, dominant at 160-218 and 743-854. Possibly, clonal diversity was underestimated; donors were largely white British and included more females.

The table came from immunoSEQ multiplex PCR; TCRdb's copy has only in-frame clones and leaves some out. The table includes roughly 150,000 clones, approximately 90% detected once. As regards this clone: Its antigen remains unidentified.

V was clipped by 4 bases and J by 2 bases, with 12 bases between them. Germline V gene sequence: CDR1 GTSNPN, CDR2 SVGIG (reference sequence). This CDR3 region has 14 residues. The source material was peripheral blood, sampled on day 0 of AZD1222 vaccination. This TCR came from an adult in good health. The J gene is TRBJ2-1, the V gene TRBV30; D call uncertain. CDR3 in amino acids: CAWNYGVPYNEQFF. DNA for the CDR3: TGTGCCTGGAACTACGGCGTCCCCTACAATGAGCAGTTCTTC. Full variable domain (rest looked up from reference TRBV30 and TRBJ2-1): SQTIHQWPATLVQPVGSPLSLECTVEGTSNPNLYWYRQAAGRGLQLLFYSVGIGQISSEVPQNLSASRPQDRQFILSSKKLLLSDSGFYLCAWNYGVPYNEQFFGPGTRLTVL.